This TCR beta chain was sequenced in a study of shared clonotypes between healthy human individuals. On the study more broadly: There were three CD4 naive, three CD4 memory, two CD8 naive and one CD8 memory plates per donor.

For every subset, genomic DNA was evenly distributed across several immunoSEQ plates. In the original analysis: Quality scores were absent from the junction-only immunoSEQ sequences, so filtering differed. The repertoire was sequenced with immunoSEQ multiplex PCR; TCRdb's copy has only in-frame clones and lacks some. V and J calls and clone size are those listed in that table; D and trimming were worked out from the DNA. The sample consists of approximately 740,000 clones, about 74% of them appearing once. Sequenced material: memory CD4+ T cells sorted from blood. Subset: CD45RA-negative fraction. This clonotype was sampled from a woman in her 30s in good health.

This CDR3 is CASSASPAGENTEAFF. CDR3 coding DNA: TGTGCCAGCTCAGCCTCGCCAGCAGGGGAGAACACTGAAGCTTTCTTT. This chain joins TRBV18 and TRBJ1-1; TRBD1 is a possible D gene (6 bases). Germline lookup yields CDR1 KGHSH and CDR2 LQKENI. V was clipped by 5 bases and J by 1 base, with 17 bases between them. The CDR3 loop spans 16 amino acids.